This entry lists 16 T cell receptor beta chains sequenced from one sample in a study of Graves' ophthalmopathy and Graves' hyperthyroidism. RNA transcripts served as template for amplifying TCR beta CDR3 sequences. First-round RT-PCR used HTBI primers; second-round multiplex PCR followed. TCRdb used MiXCR to reprocess the multiplex PCR reads, holding one entry per CDR3 protein. Altogether around 1,200,000 distinct CDR3 sequences are present, roughly 35% being singletons, with the ten largest covering more than 9.5%. Material: peripheral blood or thyroid tissue (not recorded which). The receptors were sampled from an adult man with Graves' hyperthyroidism.

The rearrangement uses TRBV9 and TRBJ1-1; D may be TRBD1 (5 bases). Trimming cost V 0 bases and J 5 bases, with 11 bases left between them. This CDR3 spans 14 amino acids. CDR1 and CDR2 from the germline V gene are SGDLS and YYNGEE. The DNA for the CDR3 is TGTGCCAGCAGCGTAGCGGGGGGAAGAACTGAAGCTTTCTTT. It is translated as CASSVAGGRTEAFF.

The rearrangement uses TRBV7-9 and TRBJ2-5; 9 bases line up with TRBD2. Germline V gene lookup returns CDR1 SEHNR and CDR2 FQNEAQ (reference sequence). The CDR3 covers 16 residues. V dropped 3 bases and J dropped 5; count of bases not matched to a gene: 10. The CDR3 DNA is TGTGCCAGCAGCTTCCCCTCCGCGGGAGGGTGGGAGACCCAGTACTTC. Translation: CASSFPSAGGWETQYF. The whole variable domain, filled in from reference TRBV7-9 and TRBJ2-5, reads DTGVSQNPRHKITKRGQNVTFRCDPISEHNRLYWYRQTLGQGPEFLTYFQNEAQLEKSRLLSDRFSAERPKGSFSTLEIQRTEQGDSAMYLCASSFPSAGGWETQYFGPGTRLLVL.

The CDR3 sequence: CASSPPGTGGPGQPQHF. Written as DNA, the CDR3 is TGTGCCAGCAGCCCTCCCGGGACAGGGGGCCCAGGTCAGCCCCAGCATTTT. The chain uses TRBV7-2 and TRBJ1-5, with 12 positions matching TRBD1. V shed 5 bases, J shed 6 bases, and the junction held 11 bases outside the gene matches. This CDR3 has 17 residues. In germline, CDR1 is SGHTA, CDR2 FQGNSA.

The chain combines TRBV25-1 with TRBJ2-7; D is possibly TRBD1 (6 bases). The CDR3 loop spans 14 amino acids. V was clipped by 5 bases and J by 5 bases, with 16 bases between them. Germline V gives CDR1 MGHDK, CDR2 SYGVNS. This chain's CDR3 is CASSLFGRGDEQYF. CDR3 in DNA: TGTGCCAGCAGTTTGTTTGGCAGGGGCGACGAGCAGTACTTC.

This clonotype has more than one count but fewer than ten. The J gene is TRBJ2-5, the V gene TRBV2; D is unresolved. The CDR3 has 13 amino acids. Germline V CDR1 and CDR2: SNHLY, FYNNEI. V gave up 0 bases and J gave up 8 bases, with 10 bases separating them. The chain's CDR3 is CASSEAPEVTQYF. The CDR3 DNA follows: TGTGCCAGCAGTGAAGCTCCGGAAGTAACCCAGTACTTC.

The chain joins TRBV7-9 to TRBJ2-2; 7 nucleotides match TRBD1. Trimming removed 5 bases from V and 4 bases from J; junction bases left unmatched: 7. In germline, CDR1 is SEHNR, CDR2 FQNEAQ (reference sequence). The CDR3 consists of 15 residues. CDR3 bases: TGTGCCAGCAGCCCAGGGACAGCGCTCACCGGGGAGCTGTTTTTT. This codes for CASSPGTALTGELFF.

The chain uses TRBV2 and TRBJ1-6, with D unclear. V lost 4 bases and J lost 10, with 11 bases in between. Germline V gives CDR1 SNHLY, CDR2 FYNNEI. The CDR3 is 13 residues long. CDR3 nucleotide sequence: TGTGCCAGCAGTGGGGGAATCGGCTCACCCCTCCACTTT. Translated: CASSGGIGSPLHF.

This chain joins TRBV24-1 and TRBJ2-5; TRBD1 aligns across 7 bases. The CDR3 runs to 15 residues. The germline gives CDR1 KGHDR, CDR2 SFDVKD. The trim removed 4 bases at V and 5 bases at J, leaving 9 bases unmatched. The CDR3 DNA reads as TGTGCCACCAGTGACCGAAAAGGGGGCGGGGAGACCCAGTACTTC. Amino acids: CATSDRKGGGETQYF.

The V call is TRBV12-3 or TRBV12-4, the J call TRBJ1-1; D is unclear. This CDR3 spans 14 amino acids. V gave up 3 bases and J gave up 2 bases, with 10 bases separating them. The CDR3 sequence: CASSFLPDNTEAFF. The CDR3 nucleotides are TGTGCCAGCAGTTTCTTACCCGATAACACTGAAGCTTTCTTT.

A few counts support this clonotype. The chain couples TRBV9 to TRBJ1-4; D is undetermined. Trimming shortened V by 0 bases and J by 4 bases, and 13 bases separated the two germline ends. The CDR3 sequence is 16 residues long. Germline CDR1 and CDR2: SGDLS and YYNGEE. This chain's CDR3 is CASSVAKGAGNEKLFF. In DNA, the CDR3 is TGTGCCAGCAGCGTAGCCAAGGGCGCCGGTAATGAAAAACTGTTTTTT.

This clonotype has at least ten counts. This chain links TRBV12-3 or TRBV12-4 with TRBJ2-7, with TRBD1 matching over 7 bases. J was trimmed by 2 bases and V by 3 bases; bases with no gene match: 7. The CDR3 is made up of 15 amino acids. Here the CDR3 DNA reads TGTGCCAGCAGTTTGGTAGGGGGCACGACCTACGAGCAGTACTTC. Protein sequence: CASSLVGGTTYEQYF.

The chain uses TRBV28 and TRBJ2-7; tentatively, D is TRBD2 (5 bases). V was clipped by 6 bases and J by 6 bases, with 9 bases between them. CDR3 length: 11 residues. Per germline, CDR1 MDHEN and CDR2 SYDVKM. CDR3 sequence (DNA): TGTGCCAGCAGGGAGGAGGTCGAGCAGTACTTC. Its translation: CASREEVEQYF.

The rearrangement links TRBV29-1 to TRBJ1-1; the D is unclear. CDR1 and CDR2 from the germline V gene are SQVTM and ANQGSEA. Trimming stripped 8 bases from V and 5 bases from J, with 21 bases between. CDR3 size: 14 residues. CDR3 region: CSTAGGSKGTEAFF. CDR3 nucleotide sequence: TGCAGCACTGCCGGAGGGTCGAAGGGAACTGAAGCTTTCTTT.

This clonotype has a handful of counts. The genes are TRBV12-3 or TRBV12-4 and TRBJ2-2; 7 bases align to TRBD1. The junction had 10 bases not matched to a gene; V was cut back by 5 bases and J by 7 bases. This CDR3 region has 15 residues. The CDR3 region has the DNA TGTGCCAGCAGTCCCAACAGGGGCTTCAGCGGGGAGCTGTTTTTT. Its protein is CASSPNRGFSGELFF.

The CDR3 DNA follows: TGTGCCAGCAGGAACCCCGGGACAGGGGCCTACGAGCAGTACTTC. Protein sequence: CASRNPGTGAYEQYF. The V gene is TRBV14, the J gene TRBJ2-7; 10 bases agree with TRBD1. This CDR3 has 15 residues. Germline CDR1 SGHDN, CDR2 FVKESK. V lost 6 bases and J lost 2; bases outside the gene matches: 7.

This clonotype was recorded at least ten times. This chain links TRBV19 with TRBJ2-5; 9 bases are shared with TRBD1. This CDR3 has 14 residues. V gave up 9 bases and J gave up 2 bases; unmatched junction bases: 7. Germline lookup yields CDR1 LNHDA and CDR2 SQIVND (reference sequence). Here the CDR3 reads CASSIGTGQETQYF. As DNA, the CDR3 is TGTGCCAGCAGCATCGGGACAGGGCAAGAGACCCAGTACTTC.